Listed below are T cell receptor beta chains from one sample, sequenced in a study of spatial heterogeneity in lung cancer. MiXCR, applied by TCRdb to the 5' RACE reads, yields one record per CDR3 protein. Altogether about 43,000 distinct CDR3 sequences are present, approximately 22% being singletons, with the ten largest covering approximately 7.2%. The sequencing here drew on PBMCs, taken at follow-up. The receptor source for this set is a female donor with early-stage non-small cell lung cancer. The CDR3 runs from the conserved cysteine through the conserved F or W. The D gene is left open where the match is weak. Size values are once, few and many counts, or a class for expanded clones, and some rows have none.

clone_size,d_call,j_call,v_call,cdr3_aa,cdr3_nt
many,NA,TRBJ1-1,TRBV6-6,CASSGQGLTEAFF,TGTGCCAGCAGTGGCCAGGGACTCACTGAAGCTTTCTTT
many,TRBD2,TRBJ2-1,TRBV30,CASGLAGGKQFF,TGTGCCTCCGGACTAGCGGGAGGGAAACAGTTCTTC
NA,TRBD2,TRBJ2-5,TRBV5-1,CASSALASGRAETQYF,TGCGCCAGCAGCGCCCTCGCGAGCGGGAGGGCCGAGACCCAGTACTTC
few,NA,TRBJ1-2,TRBV10-3,CAISEGWTDGYTF,TGTGCCATCAGTGAAGGGTGGACCGATGGCTACACCTTC
NA,NA,TRBJ2-3,TRBV20-1,CSASPRLDFSDTQYF,TGCAGTGCTAGTCCCAGACTAGACTTTTCAGATACGCAGTATTTT
many,NA,TRBJ2-5,TRBV7-2,CASSLGAVGWETQYF,TGTGCCAGCAGCTTAGGAGCGGTGGGTTGGGAGACCCAGTACTTC
NA,TRBD1,TRBJ1-2,TRBV6-5,CASSGTGKPNGYTF,TGTGCCAGCAGTGGGACAGGGAAGCCTAATGGCTACACCTTC
NA,TRBD1,TRBJ2-3,TRBV11-2,CASSPTGGQDTQYF,TGTGCCAGCAGCCCGACAGGGGGCCAAGATACGCAGTATTTT
few,NA,TRBJ2-3,TRBV27,CASSLSNMMRAETDTQYF,TGTGCCAGCAGTTTATCGAACATGATGCGGGCTGAGACAGATACGCAGTATTTT
NA,NA,TRBJ2-7,TRBV19,CASSNSPGRANSYEQYF,TGTGCCAGTAGTAATTCCCCAGGACGAGCGAATTCCTACGAGCAGTACTTC